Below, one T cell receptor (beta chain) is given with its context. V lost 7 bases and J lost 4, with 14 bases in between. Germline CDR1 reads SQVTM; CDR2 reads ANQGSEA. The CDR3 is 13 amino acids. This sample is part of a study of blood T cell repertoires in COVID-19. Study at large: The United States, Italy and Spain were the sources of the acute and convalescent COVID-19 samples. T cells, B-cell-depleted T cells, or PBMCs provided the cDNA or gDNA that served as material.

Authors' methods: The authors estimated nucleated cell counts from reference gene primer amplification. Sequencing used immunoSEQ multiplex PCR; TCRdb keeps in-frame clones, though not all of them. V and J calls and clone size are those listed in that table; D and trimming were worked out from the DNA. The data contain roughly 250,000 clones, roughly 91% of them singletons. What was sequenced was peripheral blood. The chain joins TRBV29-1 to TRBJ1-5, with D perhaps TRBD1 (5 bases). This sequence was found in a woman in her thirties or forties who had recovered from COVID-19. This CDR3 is CSALAGGNQPQHF. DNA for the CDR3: TGCAGCGCCCTTGCGGGGGGAAATCAGCCCCAGCATTTT.